This T cell receptor beta chain was captured in a study of spatial heterogeneity in lung cancer. As for time point: sample taken at primary tumor resection. Unsorted samples of tumor, nontumor lung or frozen PBMC had their whole RNA sequenced. This clonotype was detected ten times or more. CDR1 is SQVTM and CDR2 is ANQGSEA in the germline V gene. The CDR3 has 14 amino acids. Trimming shortened V by 8 bases and J by 0 bases, and 14 bases separated the two germline ends. In TCRdb, the 5' RACE reads were re-called with MiXCR into one record per CDR3 protein. Altogether roughly 8,000 distinct CDR3 sequences are present, around 5% being singletons, with the ten largest covering less than 40%.

The chain recombines TRBV29-1 with TRBJ2-1, with D perhaps matching TRBD2 (7 bases). Sequencing was performed on PBMCs, taken at surgery. The sequence was collected from a male donor with early-stage non-small cell lung cancer. The CDR3 region is CSTRGGSSYNEQFF. For the CDR3, the DNA is TGCAGCACGAGGGGGGGGAGCTCCTACAATGAGCAGTTCTTC.